The 25 T cell receptor beta chains listed next were all sequenced from one sample in a study of prognosis after radiotherapy for stage I lung cancer. With two-round multiplex PCR, TCR beta CDR3 sequences were amplified from genomic DNA. Gene-specific TRBV and TRBJ primers were used in PCR round one. TCRdb itself ran the multiplex PCR reads through MiXCR, one entry per CDR3 protein. The sample includes about 16,000 distinct CDR3 sequences, about 44% of them seen just once. The material was PBMCs, obtained before or after stereotactic body radiation therapy (not recorded which). The receptors were gathered from a donor aged 50 or older with non-small cell lung cancer.

This clonotype was picked up many times. The genes are TRBV18 and TRBJ2-1; 7 positions agree with TRBD2. The CDR3 is 16 amino acids. The germline V gene encodes CDR1 KGHSH and CDR2 LQKENI. The J segment lost 0 bases and the V segment lost 3 bases, leaving 5 bases of the junction unmatched. This CDR3 is CASSPIGGSSYNEQFF. The CDR3 nucleotides read TGTGCCAGCTCACCTATCGGGGGGAGCTCCTACAATGAGCAGTTCTTC.

This clonotype showed up many times. The chain couples TRBV5-4 to TRBJ2-7; TRBD2 is a possible D gene (6 bases). Trimming pared 6 bases from V and 1 base from J, leaving 11 bases between. Looked up from germline, CDR1 is SGHNT and CDR2 is YYREEE (reference sequence). CDR3 length: 13 residues. The CDR3 region is CASNSGLSYEQYF. The CDR3 nucleotides are TGTGCCAGCAACTCGGGACTTTCCTACGAGCAGTACTTC. The complete variable domain, with remaining parts taken from reference TRBV5-4 and TRBJ2-7, reads ETGVTQSPTHLIKTRGQQVTLRCSSQSGHNTVSWYQQALGQGPQFIFQYYREEENGRGNFPPRFSGLQFPNYSSELNVNALELDDSALYLCASNSGLSYEQYFGPGTRLTVT.

In its sample, this clonotype was seen many times. The chain has TRBV12-5 and TRBJ1-2; maybe TRBD1 (5 bases). The V end lost 5 bases, the J end lost 7 bases, and 14 bases lay between the germline ends. Germline CDR1 and CDR2: LGHNT and FRNRAP. There are 13 residues in the CDR3. The CDR3: CASGTTRVSGYTF. The CDR3 region has the DNA TGTGCTAGTGGTACAACCAGGGTTTCTGGCTACACCTTC. Drawing the rest from reference TRBV12-5 and TRBJ1-2, the complete variable domain is DARVTQTPRHKVTEMGQEVTMRCQPILGHNTVFWYRQTMMQGLELLAYFRNRAPLDDSGMPKDRFSAEMPDATLATLKIQPSEPRDSAVYFCASGTTRVSGYTFGSGTRLTVV.

This clonotype was picked up many times. The chain is built from TRBV7-9 and TRBJ2-7; D may match TRBD1 or TRBD2 (5 bases each). The length of the CDR3 is 14 residues. The V end lost 0 bases, the J end lost 3 bases, and 9 bases lay between the germline ends. Germline CDR1 SEHNR, CDR2 FQNEAQ (reference sequence). CDR3 in amino acids: CASSLALGDYEQYF. The CDR3, as DNA: TGTGCCAGCAGCTTAGCGTTGGGGGACTACGAGCAGTACTTC.

This clonotype was seen ten or more times. The gene calls are TRBV15 and TRBJ2-1; no definite D call. This CDR3 has 11 residues. Germline V gives CDR1 LNHNV, CDR2 YYDKDF (reference sequence). The V end was cut by 3 bases, the J end by 5 bases, with 2 bases between. The CDR3 DNA sequence: TGTGCCACCAGCAGGAACAATGAGCAGTTCTTC. This gives the protein CATSRNNEQFF.

This sequence joins TRBV20-1 and TRBJ2-7; the D gene could be TRBD1 or TRBD2 (5 bases each). V shed 1 base and J shed 2 bases, with 9 bases lying between them. CDR3 length equals 13 residues. CDR1 and CDR2 from the germline V gene are DFQATT and SNEGSKA (reference sequence). CDR3 sequence (DNA): TGCAGTGCTAGAGTGGGGGTAGCCTACGAGCAGTACTTC. This sequence encodes CSARVGVAYEQYF.

The table lists this clonotype with a count of one. The genes are TRBV28 and TRBJ1-2, with TRBD1 matching over 9 bases. Germline CDR1 and CDR2: MDHEN and SYDVKM. The length of the CDR3 is 15 residues. J was trimmed by 2 bases and V by 0 bases; bases with no gene match: 1. The CDR3 reads CASSLWTGGNYGYTF. CDR3 nucleotides: TGTGCCAGCAGTTTATGGACAGGGGGAAACTATGGCTACACCTTC.

This clonotype was seen a handful of times. The chain recombines TRBV6-2 or TRBV6-3 with TRBJ2-1, with 8 nucleotides matching TRBD2. The CDR3 extends over 16 amino acids. The V and J ends lost 2 bases and 5 bases, in that order; junction bases with no gene match: 8. CDR1 and CDR2 (germline): MNHEY, SVGEGT. Here the CDR3 reads CASSYPRGGMNNEQFF. CDR3 DNA: TGTGCCAGCAGTTACCCCCGGGGGGGTATGAACAATGAGCAGTTCTTC.

This clonotype was recorded many times. V gene TRBV7-6 combines with J gene TRBJ2-2; D uncertain. The germline V and J ends were trimmed by 2 bases and 7 bases, with 8 bases remaining between them. Per germline, CDR1 SGHVS and CDR2 FNYEAQ. This CDR3 has 13 residues. In nucleotides, the CDR3 is TGTGCCAGCAGCTTAATGCCGGGCGGGGAGCTGTTTTTT. Amino acid sequence: CASSLMPGGELFF.

Comments on this clonotype: Given a far larger clone just one base away, this is likely a sequencing read error. This sequence joins TRBV6-4 and TRBJ1-5; D may be TRBD1 (5 bases). Germline V gene data show CDR1 as MRHNA and CDR2 as SNTAGT. Trimming took off 7 bases at V and 6 bases at J, with 16 bases between the two ends. This CDR3 is built from 14 residues. The CDR3 sequence: CASIEAGGSQPQHF. Written as DNA, the CDR3 is TGTGCCAGCATTGAAGCGGGGGGGAGTCAGCCCCAGCATTTT.

This clonotype was observed many times. The rearrangement joins TRBV11-2 to TRBJ2-1; 7 bases are a match to TRBD1. CDR1 SGHAT and CDR2 FQNNGV come from the germline V gene. CDR3 length: 17 amino acids. V lost 4 bases to trimming and J lost 4 bases; unmatched junction nucleotides: 13. The CDR3 DNA reads as TGTGCCAGCAGCTGGGATGGACCGGGACAGCCTTACAATGAGCAGTTCTTC. Translation: CASSWDGPGQPYNEQFF.

The rearrangement uses TRBV5-4 and TRBJ2-1; 11 bases fit TRBD2. This CDR3 spans 19 amino acids. CDR1 and CDR2 (germline): SGHNT, YYREEE (reference sequence). Trimming took 3 bases from V and 3 from J; bases not matched to a gene: 14. This CDR3 reads CASSSRPGTSGSYYNEQFF. The CDR3, as DNA: TGTGCCAGCAGCTCTCGTCCCGGGACTAGCGGATCATACTACAATGAGCAGTTCTTC.

This clonotype was seen ten or more times. The rearrangement uses TRBV20-1 and TRBJ2-1, with a tentative D call TRBD1 (6 bases). Germline CDR1 DFQATT, CDR2 SNEGSKA (reference sequence). V lost 6 bases to trimming and J lost 6 bases, with 21 bases between them. The CDR3 has 15 amino acids. CDR3 sequence (DNA): TGCAGTGCCGCCGGGAACCAGGGGCTCGGCAATGAGCAGTTCTTC. Amino acid sequence: CSAAGNQGLGNEQFF.

This clonotype is a singleton in its sample. The V and J genes are TRBV20-1 and TRBJ1-2; D gene ambiguous. The CDR3 is 14 residues long. Trimming removed 1 base from V and 0 bases from J, with 9 bases in between. Germline assignment: CDR1 DFQATT and CDR2 SNEGSKA (reference sequence). CDR3 protein: CSARVTPANYGYTF. CDR3 DNA sequence: TGCAGTGCTAGAGTGACCCCAGCTAACTATGGCTACACCTTC.

The gene calls are TRBV6-9 and TRBJ2-6, with D perhaps matching TRBD2 (5 bases). The CDR3 sequence is 16 residues long. CDR1 and CDR2 (germline): MNHGY, SVAAGI. Trimming cost V 3 bases and J 6 bases, with 15 bases left between them. This chain's CDR3 is CASSYGLGFVANVLTF. The CDR3 DNA reads as TGTGCCAGCAGTTACGGACTCGGCTTTGTGGCCAACGTCCTGACTTTC.

This clonotype came up many times. The V and J genes are TRBV14 and TRBJ1-2; 9 bases are shared with TRBD1. The CDR3 loop spans 16 amino acids. V dropped 5 bases and J dropped 7; count of bases not matched to a gene: 14. The germline CDR1 and CDR2 sequences are SGHDN and FVKESK. CDR3: CASSARLSGTGIGYTF. In DNA form, the CDR3 reads TGTGCCAGCAGCGCCCGACTATCCGGGACAGGGATTGGCTACACCTTC.

In this sample, this clonotype turned up many times. The chain is built from TRBV20-1 and TRBJ1-4; D possibly corresponds to TRBD1 (6 bases). The V and J ends lost 3 bases and 7 bases respectively, with 12 bases between them. This CDR3 is built from 13 residues. Looked up from germline, CDR1 is DFQATT and CDR2 is SNEGSKA (reference sequence). The CDR3 loop reads CSASWGAGEKLFF. In DNA form, the CDR3 reads TGCAGTGCTAGTTGGGGGGCGGGTGAAAAACTGTTTTTT.

By share of the sample, this clonotype is medium-sized. J is TRBJ1-2 and V is TRBV2; weak D call: TRBD1 (5 bases). Germline CDR1 reads SNHLY; CDR2 reads FYNNEI. This CDR3 has 12 amino acids. V lost 6 bases and J lost 7, with 12 bases in between. The CDR3 bases are TGTGCCAGCAGGGAGAGGGGAGCTGGCTACACCTTC. This codes for CASRERGAGYTF.

This clonotype was counted many times. In DNA, the CDR3 is TGCAGTGCTATTTTCAGGGGGTTTGGCTACACCTTC. Translating gives CSAIFRGFGYTF. The chain uses TRBV20-1 and TRBJ1-2; 7 bases map to TRBD1. This CDR3 is built from 12 residues. From germline, CDR1 is DFQATT and CDR2 SNEGSKA (reference sequence). V was clipped by 4 bases and J by 7 bases; unmatched bases: 6.

In its sample, this clonotype was seen once. The rearrangement uses TRBV19 and TRBJ2-7; D gene unclear. The CDR3 has 11 amino acids. Per germline, CDR1 LNHDA and CDR2 SQIVND (reference sequence). CDR3 sequence (DNA): TGTTCCTGTAGTAGAGGATCCGAGCAGTACTTC. Protein sequence: CSCSRGSEQYF.

The V call is TRBV7-3, the J call TRBJ2-2; the D is unclear. Germline CDR1 SGHTA, CDR2 FQGTGA. V was pared by 6 bases and J by 6 bases, with 8 bases between. The CDR3 is 12 amino acids. The CDR3 DNA is TGTGCCAGCAGTCAGAGACCCGGGGAGCTGTTTTTT. Translated, it gives CASSQRPGELFF.

This clonotype was picked up a small number of times. This chain connects TRBV24-1 to TRBJ2-2; 12 positions agree with TRBD1. The length of the CDR3 is 18 residues. V shed 0 bases and J 4 bases; nucleotides not matched to a gene: 5. Per the germline V gene, CDR1 is KGHDR and CDR2 is SFDVKD. The chain's CDR3 is CATSDLWGTGGATGELFF. CDR3 in DNA: TGTGCCACCAGTGATTTGTGGGGGACAGGGGGCGCCACCGGGGAGCTGTTTTTT.

Notes on this clonotype: Relative to the germline gene, one junction end is altered; a read error may explain this. The rearrangement links TRBV6-9 to TRBJ2-7; 7 positions agree with TRBD2. This CDR3 comprises 14 residues. Germline V gene sequence: CDR1 MNHGY, CDR2 SVAAGI. This CDR3 reads CAISYRGSMSEQYF. The CDR3 nucleotides are TGTGCCATCAGTTACCGCGGGAGTATGAGCGAGCAGTACTTC.

This clonotype has at least ten counts. The chain carries TRBV14 and TRBJ2-7; 7 bases fit TRBD1. CDR1 SGHDN and CDR2 FVKESK come from the germline V gene. Trimming took 4 bases from V and 4 from J; bases not matched to a gene: 10. This CDR3 comprises 15 residues. The CDR3 coding sequence is TGTGCCAGCAGCCGCCTCAGGACAGGTTTTTACGAGCAGTACTTC. Its translation is CASSRLRTGFYEQYF.

This clonotype was seen at least ten times. The gene calls are TRBV12-3 or TRBV12-4 and TRBJ1-4; 7 positions agree with TRBD1. V lost 2 bases, J lost 8 bases, and 5 bases stayed unmatched. The length of the CDR3 is 14 residues. The CDR3 here is CASSLSRGMEKLFF. The CDR3 nucleotides read TGTGCCAGCAGTTTATCCAGGGGGATGGAAAAACTGTTTTTT.